This T cell receptor beta chain came from a study of blood T cell repertoires in COVID-19 (TCRdb year 2020). Regarding the complete study: Collaborator samples came from the United States, Italy and Spain and covered acute and convalescent phases of COVID-19. The prospective study material was composed of cDNA or gDNA derived from T cells, B-cell-depleted T cells, or PBMCs. The sample metadata nearly always contained a de-identified subject ID, COVID-19 status, age in years and sex. The repertoires were released in a freely available public database intended as a resource for research on the immune response to SARS-CoV-2. HLA class I and class II types, where available, came from metadata supplied by the sample provider rather than from assay-based typing. Samples were obtained from the ongoing ImmuneRACE study (first 160 participants) and from 1,200 or so subjects provided by 6 global collaborators. Subjects who had been exposed to COVID-19, were actively infected with it, or had recovered from it provided the deeply sampled blood TCRbeta repertoires that made up the dataset. What the authors observed across the whole study: How much clinical and demographic metadata was included differed by source and by participant, and the metadata was provided uncurated.

In Seattle, one collaborating source enrolled patients while the infection was active and tracked those patients longitudinally over the course of disease. Whole blood was collected in K2EDTA tubes by collaborating institutions according to the institutions' own protocols. For TCRbeta analysis, collaborators shipped samples as frozen whole blood, isolated PBMCs, or DNA extracted from either of those sample types. Including cysteine and phenylalanine, the CDR3 has 15 amino acids. Just CDR3 DNA is preserved here, 45 bases in frame from base 1. V is reduced by 1 base and J by 0 bases, leaving a spacing of 9 bases between them. CDR1 and CDR2 are read off the germline V gene as SGHTA and FQGNSA. The immunoSEQ Assay, a bias-controlled multiplex PCR, was used to amplify TCRbeta CDR3 regions from genomic DNA. The paper's data handling went like this. Nucleated cell counts per sample were estimated from amplification of reference gene primers within the assay. To quantify the absolute abundance of each unique TCRbeta CDR3 rearrangement, sequence reads were collapsed and filtered. For each sample, productive Simpson clonality was calculated by taking the square root of Simpson's diversity index across productive rearrangements. TCRdb retrieved this table from immuneACCESS and kept in-frame rearrangements only. Not all clones are present; in checked studies, unresolved V genes account for under half, and no reason is known for the remainder. Clone size and V and J calls were adopted from that table, with D and trimming inferred from the DNA. This sample gives over 150,000 clones in total; 75% to 85% of them show up just once. The biggest ten clones account for 9% to 15% of the sample.

Worth noting for this clone: There is no known antigen for this receptor. No base quality values were provided; no much bigger clone lies one nucleotide off.

The sequenced material came from peripheral blood. The receptor was isolated from a woman older than 75 with COVID-19, enrolled during active disease. The rearrangement joined TRBV7-2 to TRBJ1-2; the D gene is possibly TRBD1, with 5 bases matching. CDR3 reads: CASSLEAGPNYGYTF. The nucleotide sequence is given as TGTGCCAGCAGCTTAGAGGCAGGGCCTAACTATGGCTACACCTTC.